These 12 T cell receptor beta chains share one sample of origin, sequenced in a study of blood T cell repertoires in COVID-19. Measured with immunoSEQ multiplex PCR; TCRdb has only the in-frame clones, and not every one. The table includes 200,000 to 250,000 clones, under 85% detected once. The specimen sequenced was peripheral blood. Source of these receptors: a woman at least 80 years old with COVID-19, enrolled during active disease.

In nucleotides, the CDR3 is TGCAGCGTTGTTCCCGTGTCCTATCACCGAGGGGGAGAGACCCAGTACTTC. This codes for CSVVPVSYHRGGETQYF. The chain uses TRBV29-1 and TRBJ2-5, with D perhaps matching TRBD1 (6 bases). The CDR3 covers 17 residues. Germline V gene lookup returns CDR1 SQVTM and CDR2 ANQGSEA. Trimming took off 4 bases at V and 4 bases at J, with 25 bases between the two ends.

The chain employs TRBV11-2 and TRBJ2-5, with 8 bases that match TRBD2. In germline, CDR1 is SGHAT, CDR2 FQNNGV. The CDR3 loop spans 13 amino acids. After removal of 3 bases from V and 5 bases from J, the junction contained 2 bases not matched to a gene. CDR3 loop: CASSFRLAETQYF. CDR3 coding DNA: TGTGCCAGCAGCTTCAGACTAGCGGAGACCCAGTACTTC.

This sequence joins TRBV5-4 and TRBJ1-3; weak D call: TRBD1 (6 bases). The germline V and J ends were trimmed by 5 bases and 4 bases, with 13 bases remaining between them. The CDR3 has 14 amino acids. Looked up from germline, CDR1 is SGHNT and CDR2 is YYREEE (reference sequence). The DNA for the CDR3 is TGTGCCAGCAGGTCGACAGGTGAAGGAAACACCATATATTTT. It yields the protein CASRSTGEGNTIYF.

In its sample, this clone was seen a few times. The V and J genes are TRBV3-1 (or the pseudogene TRBV3-2) and TRBJ1-2; D is unclear. Trimming removed 3 bases at V and 8 bases at J, with 13 bases between. The CDR3 has 13 amino acids. The germline V gene has CDR1 LGHDT and CDR2 YNNKEL (reference sequence). DNA for the CDR3: TGTGCCAGCAGCCACACGGAGATTGGCGGCTACACCTTC. Translation: CASSHTEIGGYTF.

The chain has TRBV7-6 and TRBJ2-3; tentatively, D is TRBD1 (5 bases). Trimming removed 6 bases at V and 2 bases at J, with 12 bases between. CDR3 length: 14 residues. CDR1 and CDR2 (germline): SGHVS, FNYEAQ. The CDR3 bases are TGTGCCAGCAGTATTAGGGGTAACACAGATACGCAGTATTTT. Its translation is CASSIRGNTDTQYF.

About this clone itself: At one end, the junction sequence differs from germline, possibly due to a read error. The gene calls are TRBV2 and TRBJ1-2; D is perhaps TRBD1 (5 bases). CDR1 SNHLY and CDR2 FYNNEI come from the germline V gene. This CDR3 has 13 amino acids. CDR3 DNA: TGTGCCAGCGGTGAGGGGCCCAACTATGGCTACACCTTC. Translation: CASGEGPNYGYTF.

The V call is TRBV9, the J call TRBJ1-1; a possible D gene is TRBD1 (5 bases). Germline V gene lookup returns CDR1 SGDLS and CDR2 YYNGEE. The CDR3 runs 16 residues. V was pared by 0 bases and J by 4 bases, with 16 bases between. CDR3 coding DNA: TGTGCCAGCAGCGTAGGGGGGGACGGTCTATTCACTGAAGCTTTCTTT. Translated, it gives CASSVGGDGLFTEAFF.

The gene calls are TRBV7-8 and TRBJ1-1; D unclear. Per the germline V gene, CDR1 is SGHVS and CDR2 is FQNEAQ. CDR3 size: 15 residues. The germline V and J ends were trimmed by 0 bases and 3 bases, with 11 bases remaining between them. CDR3 nucleotide sequence: TGTGCCAGCAGCTTAGCGGTTGGGAGGTACACTGAAGCTTTCTTT. It translates to CASSLAVGRYTEAFF.

The chain combines TRBV19 with TRBJ1-6; no clear D gene. This CDR3 region has 11 residues. The V gene's germline CDR1 is LNHDA and CDR2 SQIVND (reference sequence). V was shortened by 8 bases and J by 9 bases, with 8 bases between the two germline ends. The CDR3: CASPKRSPLHF. The CDR3 coding sequence is TGTGCCAGTCCAAAGCGTTCACCCCTCCACTTT.

The chain combines TRBV12-2 with TRBJ1-6; TRBD1 was called by the table and not checked on the DNA. TRBV12-2 is flagged as a pseudogene. This CDR3 region has 12 residues. The CDR3 DNA is TGTGCAAGTCGAGGGGTGGATTCACCCCTCCACTTT. It yields the protein CASRGVDSPLHF.

The rearrangement joins TRBV19 to TRBJ1-5, with D maybe TRBD1 (5 bases). Per germline, CDR1 LNHDA and CDR2 SQIVND (reference sequence). The CDR3 has 13 residues. Trimming took 4 bases from V and 8 from J, leaving 12 bases between them. CDR3 nucleotide sequence: TGTGCCAGTAGTAAAGGGGCGGTTGAGCCCCAGCATTTT. Translating gives CASSKGAVEPQHF. Full variable domain (rest looked up from reference TRBV19 and TRBJ1-5): DGGITQSPKYLFRKEGQNVTLSCEQNLNHDAMYWYRQDPGQGLRLIYYSQIVNDFQKGDIAEGYSVSREKKESFPLTVTSAQKNPTAFYLCASSKGAVEPQHFGDGTRLSIL.

The rearrangement uses TRBV19 and TRBJ1-5; 9 bases match TRBD1. The ends lost 8 bases at V and 7 bases at J; junction bases unmatched: 9. Germline V CDR1 and CDR2: LNHDA, SQIVND (reference sequence). CDR3 length equals 14 residues. For the CDR3, the DNA is TGTGCCAGTGCACGGACAGGGGATTTGCAGCCCCAGCATTTT. Its protein is CASARTGDLQPQHF.